This T cell receptor beta chain stems from a study of blood T cell repertoires in COVID-19. The overall study: Donors in the United States, Italy and Spain gave samples during acute or convalescent COVID-19. The cDNA or gDNA used as material had been derived from T cells, B-cell-depleted T cells, or PBMCs.

V was trimmed by 4 bases and J by 3 bases, leaving 19 bases between them. The germline V gene encodes CDR1 KGHDR and CDR2 SFDVKD. CDR3 size: 17 residues. As originally analysed: Amplified reference gene primers provided the basis for estimating nucleated cell counts. TCRdb keeps only in-frame clones here, not all; method: immunoSEQ multiplex PCR. The V and J calls and the clone size are those of that table, but D and trimming were determined from the DNA. Found here are hundreds of thousands of clones, about 91% of them singletons; the top ten hold over 1.1%. The sample comprised peripheral blood. The chain uses TRBV24-1 and TRBJ2-3; D is perhaps TRBD2 (6 bases). The clonotype was recovered from a man at least 80 years old with acute or convalescent COVID-19. The CDR3 coding sequence is TGTGCCACCAGTGACCCTTCCCTTAGGCGGGGTACAGATACGCAGTATTTT. Amino acids: CATSDPSLRRGTDTQYF.